This TCR beta chain stems from a study of vaccination and CD4 T cells after COVID-19. Study-wide context: Samples taken post-COVID came a median around 93 days after diagnosis, ranging from 35 to 161. Broader study findings: Going from roughly 21 to 40, median SARS-CoV-2-reactive clonotypes did not rise significantly.

V was clipped by 5 bases and J by 5 bases, with 9 bases between them. CDR1 and CDR2 (germline): SGHTA, FQGNSA. The CDR3 contains 12 residues. Points on this clonotype: The antigen is undetermined.

At the Johns Hopkins FTIC core, DNA taken from cultured CD4+ T cells was sequenced by way of the Oncomine TCR Beta short-read assay. MiXCR, run by TCRdb on the PCR reads, gives a single entry per CDR3 protein. The sample carries 15,000 to 20,000 distinct CDR3 sequences, over 55% recorded once. Indicated treatment: approximately 10-day PBMC culture with coronavirus spike peptide pools or control peptides (ViraFEST assay). The sequence was collected from a human donor who had recovered from COVID-19. Specimen: CD4+ T cells from blood, cultured in vitro, collected after SARS-CoV-2 vaccination. The chain combines TRBV7-2 with TRBJ2-5; D unresolved. CDR3 residues: CASSPTMETQYF. The CDR3, as DNA: TGTGCCAGCAGCCCCACCATGGAGACCCAGTACTTC.